This TCR beta chain was captured in a study of T-cell reconstitution after alpha-beta-depleted transplantation in children. Regarding the study as a whole: A year post-transplant, T-cell counts and diversity derived mostly from newly produced T cells. Surviving recipient T cells and thymic progenitors accounted for the high day-60 TCRbeta diversity observed in some patients.

In the case of this clonotype: Antigen specificity is unknown.

Unique molecular identifiers tagged the TCRbeta library. TCRdb processed the PCR reads anew with MiXCR; each CDR3 protein has one entry. The data show 90,000 to 100,000 distinct CDR3 sequences, about 22% seen once. The CDR3 is 15 residues long. With 4 bases clipped from V and 5 bases from J, the junction kept 12 bases outside the gene matches. Germline loops: CDR1 SGHRS, CDR2 YFSETQ. The sequence was collected from a boy aged 2 to 10 with acute lymphoblastic leukemia, due to receive a stem cell transplant. The input for sequencing was PBMCs, taken before TCRalphabeta/CD19-depleted stem cell transplant. The chain joins TRBV5-1 to TRBJ2-7; 7 bases match TRBD1. CDR3 sequence reads: CASSLIGQVSDEQYF. CDR3 coding DNA: TGCGCCAGCAGCCTAATAGGACAGGTCTCGGACGAGCAGTACTTC. The entire variable domain, with the rest obtained from reference TRBV5-1 and TRBJ2-7, is as follows: KAGVTQTPRYLIKTRGQQVTLSCSPISGHRSVSWYQQTPGQGLQFLFEYFSETQRNKGNFPGRFSGRQFSNSRSEMNVSTLELGDSALYLCASSLIGQVSDEQYFGPGTRLTVT.